A single T cell receptor beta chain is shown here with its context. The ends were cut back, 1 base at V and 4 bases at J, with 11 bases in the middle. Germline-derived CDR1 and CDR2 are SGHRS and YFSETQ. CDR3 size: 15 residues. This entry is derived from a study of blood T cell repertoires in COVID-19. Study as a whole: The United States, Italy and Spain were the sources of the acute and convalescent COVID-19 samples. Sample material is recorded as cDNA or gDNA derived from T cells, B-cell-depleted T cells, or PBMCs.

Per the original data handling: By means of reference gene primer amplification, nucleated cell counts were estimated. TCRdb keeps only in-frame clones here, not all; method: immunoSEQ multiplex PCR. Clone size and V and J calls were adopted from that table, with D and trimming inferred from the DNA. In the table there are roughly 35,000 clones, 80% of which are singletons. The sequence derives from an elderly man with acute or convalescent COVID-19. The genes are TRBV5-1 and TRBJ2-2, with unresolved D. Sequencing input: peripheral blood. The CDR3 DNA is TGCGCCAGCAGCTTGTCGTCGCCCAGCACCGGGGAGCTGTTTTTT. Translation: CASSLSSPSTGELFF.